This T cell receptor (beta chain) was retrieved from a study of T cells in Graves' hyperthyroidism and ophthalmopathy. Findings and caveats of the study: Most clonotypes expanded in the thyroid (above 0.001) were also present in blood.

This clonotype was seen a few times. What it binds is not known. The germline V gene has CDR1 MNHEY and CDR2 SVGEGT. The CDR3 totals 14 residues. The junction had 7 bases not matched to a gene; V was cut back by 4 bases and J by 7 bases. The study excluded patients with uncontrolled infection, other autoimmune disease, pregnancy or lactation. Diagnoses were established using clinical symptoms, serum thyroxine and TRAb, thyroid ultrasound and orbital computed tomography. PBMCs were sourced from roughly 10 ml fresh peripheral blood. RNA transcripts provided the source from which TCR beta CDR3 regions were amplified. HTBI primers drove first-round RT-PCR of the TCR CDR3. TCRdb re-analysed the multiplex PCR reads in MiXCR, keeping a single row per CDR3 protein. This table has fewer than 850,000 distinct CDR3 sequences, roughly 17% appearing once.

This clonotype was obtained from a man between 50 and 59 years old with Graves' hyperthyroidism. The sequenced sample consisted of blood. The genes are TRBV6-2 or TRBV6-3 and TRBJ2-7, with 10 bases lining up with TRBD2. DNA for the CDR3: TGTGCCAGCAGTTCGGGTCTAGCGGGAGTTGAGCAGTACTTC. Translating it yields CASSSGLAGVEQYF.